The rows below give T cell receptor beta chains drawn from one sample of a study of CD8+CD57+ T cells in acquired aplastic anemia. From the reads, TCRdb called clonotypes with MiXCR, one entry per CDR3 protein. The sample records 200,000 or so distinct CDR3 sequences, around three fifths being singletons. The sequencing sample was made of sorted CD4+, CD8+, or CD8+CD57+ T cells (not recorded which) from PBMCs. These receptors were taken from a human donor with severe aplastic anemia or a healthy control (not recorded which). CDR3s include the opening cysteine and the closing phenylalanine or tryptophan. The D gene is left open where the match is weak. Some rows mark clone size as missing; the rest say once, few, many or name a class of expanded clone.

J: TRBJ2-7
D: -
V: TRBV19
size: -
DNA: TGTGCCAGTAGTATAGGGGACACCGGTCACTACGAGCAGTACTTC
CDR3: CASSIGDTGHYEQYF

J: TRBJ2-7
D: TRBD2
V: TRBV25-1
size: -
DNA: TGTGCCAGCAGTGTCAGCACTGGCCGGGCGGGAGTGGTCGAGCAGTACTTC
CDR3: CASSVSTGRAGVVEQYF

J: TRBJ2-7
D: -
V: TRBV12-3/TRBV12-4
size: -
DNA: TGTGCCAGCAGTTTAGCGGGGGCCAGCGAGCAGTACTTC
CDR3: CASSLAGASEQYF

J: TRBJ2-6
D: TRBD1
V: TRBV5-1
size: -
DNA: TGCGCCAGCTATTGGGGGACAGTCAACTCTGGGGCCAACGTCCTGACTTTC
CDR3: CASYWGTVNSGANVLTF

J: TRBJ2-7
D: TRBD1
V: TRBV20-1
size: -
DNA: TGCAGTGCTAGAGGGGACAGTTCCTACGAGCAGTACTTC
CDR3: CSARGDSSYEQYF

J: TRBJ1-1
D: -
V: TRBV6-1
size: -
DNA: TGTGCCAGCATGGATTTCCCGACAGTTAACACTGAAGCTTTCTTT
CDR3: CASMDFPTVNTEAFF

J: TRBJ1-5
D: -
V: TRBV10-3
size: few
DNA: TGTGCCATCAGTGAGTTGGGTCAGCCCCAGCATTTT
CDR3: CAISELGQPQHF

J: TRBJ1-4
D: TRBD1
V: TRBV16
size: many
DNA: TGTGCCAGCAGCCACCGGAGACAGGGCGTAGAAGAAAAACTGTTTTTT
CDR3: CASSHRRQGVEEKLFF

J: TRBJ2-2
D: -
V: TRBV7-9
size: -
DNA: TGTGCCAGCAGTGAAATAGCGGTGAACACCGGGGAGCTGTTTTTT
CDR3: CASSEIAVNTGELFF

J: TRBJ2-1
D: -
V: TRBV29-1
size: -
DNA: TGCAGCGTGCGGGACGACACGGTGGTGGGGACCCAGTTCTTC
CDR3: CSVRDDTVVGTQFF

J: TRBJ2-7
D: -
V: TRBV28
size: few
DNA: TGTGCCAGCAGAATGGTAGGGATAGGCGAGCAGTACTTC
CDR3: CASRMVGIGEQYF

J: TRBJ2-7
D: TRBD1
V: TRBV7-6
size: -
DNA: TGTGCCAGCAGCTTATTTGCAGGGGGTTACGAGCAGTACTTC
CDR3: CASSLFAGGYEQYF

J: TRBJ2-3
D: -
V: TRBV9
size: -
DNA: TGTGCCAGCAGCGGGGGTGGAGATACGCAGTATTTT
CDR3: CASSGGGDTQYF

J: TRBJ2-7
D: -
V: TRBV10-3
size: -
DNA: TGTGCCATCAGTGAACAGGGTAGCTCCTACGAGCAGTACTTC
CDR3: CAISEQGSSYEQYF

J: TRBJ2-7
D: TRBD1
V: TRBV29-1
size: -
DNA: TGCAGCGCGGCCGGGACAGACTACGAGCAGTACTTC
CDR3: CSAAGTDYEQYF

J: TRBJ1-6
D: TRBD1
V: TRBV12-3/TRBV12-4
size: -
DNA: TGTGCCAGCAACGAGGGGGCGCGGGGCACTACCCTCCACTTT
CDR3: CASNEGARGTTLHF

J: TRBJ1-4
D: -
V: TRBV6-2/TRBV6-3
size: many
DNA: TGTGCCAGCATTTCAGGGTACGGTGAAAAACTGTTTTTT
CDR3: CASISGYGEKLFF

J: TRBJ1-2
D: -
V: TRBV7-3
size: -
DNA: TGTGCCAGCAGCCAAGGGGAGGGCTACACCTTC
CDR3: CASSQGEGYTF

J: TRBJ1-1
D: TRBD1
V: TRBV7-3
size: -
DNA: TGTGCCAGCAGCCCCAGTGGACAGGGCACTGAAGCTTTCTTT
CDR3: CASSPSGQGTEAFF

J: TRBJ2-7
D: TRBD1
V: TRBV19
size: few
DNA: TGTGCCAGTAGTCGGATTACAGGGGACGAGCAGTACTTC
CDR3: CASSRITGDEQYF

J: TRBJ1-4
D: -
V: TRBV7-2
size: -
DNA: TGTGCCAGCAGGGGCCAAGGTCTTCGGAATGAAAAACTGTTTTTT
CDR3: CASRGQGLRNEKLFF

J: TRBJ1-2
D: -
V: TRBV20-1
size: -
DNA: TGCAGTGCTAGAGATCCCAGGACAGATGGCTACACCTTC
CDR3: CSARDPRTDGYTF

J: TRBJ2-3
D: -
V: TRBV25-1
size: -
DNA: TGTGCCAGCAGTGGTGCTCGGGGCCTCACAGATACGCAGTATTTT
CDR3: CASSGARGLTDTQYF

J: TRBJ1-2
D: TRBD1
V: TRBV7-8
size: -
DNA: TGTGCCAGCAGCTTAGATCGGACAGGGGGCTATGGCTACACCTTC
CDR3: CASSLDRTGGYGYTF

J: TRBJ2-5
D: TRBD2
V: TRBV19
size: -
DNA: TGTGCCAGTAGTATGGTAGCGGGAGAAGAGACCCAGTACTTC
CDR3: CASSMVAGEETQYF

J: TRBJ2-7
D: TRBD1
V: TRBV29-1
size: -
DNA: TGCAGCCTCTGGACAGGGGACTACAAGCAGTACTTC
CDR3: CSLWTGDYKQYF

J: TRBJ2-1
D: -
V: TRBV2
size: -
DNA: TGTGCCAGCAGTGCACGTGGCCAGCTTTACAATGAGCAGTTCTTC
CDR3: CASSARGQLYNEQFF

J: TRBJ1-3
D: -
V: TRBV7-2
size: -
DNA: TGTGCCAGCAGCTTATCGGGTTTTGGAAACACCATATATTTT
CDR3: CASSLSGFGNTIYF

J: TRBJ1-5
D: -
V: TRBV11-2
size: -
DNA: TGTGCCAGCAGCCCCCTAGTGGCGGGTCAGCCCCAGCATTTT
CDR3: CASSPLVAGQPQHF

J: TRBJ1-2
D: TRBD1
V: TRBV10-3
size: -
DNA: TGTGCCAGCAGTTCACCGGACAGGGCCTATGGCTACACCTTC
CDR3: CASSSPDRAYGYTF

J: TRBJ1-2
D: TRBD1
V: TRBV7-9
size: -
DNA: TGTGCCAGCAGCTTAGCTTCAGGGGGGGGTTATGGCTACACCTTC
CDR3: CASSLASGGGYGYTF

J: TRBJ1-6
D: -
V: TRBV5-1
size: once
DNA: TGCGCCAGCAGCTTGCCCGCCAGGGGAGATTCACCCCTCCACTTT
CDR3: CASSLPARGDSPLHF

J: TRBJ2-7
D: -
V: TRBV7-9
size: -
DNA: TGTGCCGGCAGTTTGGCTGGTTTCTACGAGCAGTACTTC
CDR3: CAGSLAGFYEQYF

J: TRBJ2-1
D: TRBD1
V: TRBV15
size: -
DNA: TGTGCCACCAGCAGCTCCAGGTCGGGACAGGGGGACAATGAGCAGTTCTTC
CDR3: CATSSSRSGQGDNEQFF

J: TRBJ2-2
D: -
V: TRBV29-1
size: once
DNA: TGCAGCGTTGATCGGCAGGGCGGCACCGGGGAGCTGTTTTTT
CDR3: CSVDRQGGTGELFF

J: TRBJ1-1
D: -
V: TRBV7-9
size: many
DNA: TGTGCCAGCAGCTTAGGGTCAAACACTGAAGCTTTCTTT
CDR3: CASSLGSNTEAFF

J: TRBJ2-7
D: -
V: TRBV7-2
size: -
DNA: TGTGCCAGCAGCTTAGACTGGCTTGGCAGGGGACTGTCCTACGAGCAGTACTTC
CDR3: CASSLDWLGRGLSYEQYF

J: TRBJ2-7
D: TRBD1
V: TRBV2
size: -
DNA: TGTGCCAGCAGTGGAACCCGTCGGACAGGGAGCTCCTACGAGCAGTACTTC
CDR3: CASSGTRRTGSSYEQYF

J: TRBJ1-3
D: TRBD1
V: TRBV5-4
size: many
DNA: TGTGCCAGCAGTTATACAGGGGACACCATATATTTT
CDR3: CASSYTGDTIYF

J: TRBJ2-7
D: TRBD1
V: TRBV29-1
size: -
DNA: TGCAGCGTTGGACAGGGAGAGGTCGAGCAGTACTTC
CDR3: CSVGQGEVEQYF

J: TRBJ2-1
D: TRBD2
V: TRBV9
size: -
DNA: TGTGCCAGCAGCGCTGGGGGACTAGCGGACAATGAGCAGTTCTTC
CDR3: CASSAGGLADNEQFF

J: TRBJ1-5
D: TRBD1
V: TRBV20-1
size: -
DNA: TGCAGTGCTAGATCCCGGGGTGGCAGGGGGAGCAATCAGCCCCAGCATTTT
CDR3: CSARSRGGRGSNQPQHF